This entry concerns a single T cell receptor beta chain. This specimen belongs to a study of CD8 T cells in ankylosing spondylitis. TCRdb itself ran the 5' RACE reads through MiXCR, one entry per CDR3 protein. The table has approximately 260,000 distinct CDR3 sequences, 18% seen once. The CDR3 spans 15 residues. Trimming removed 6 bases from V and 1 base from J, with 16 bases in between. Input material: blood, either unsorted or a sorted T cell fraction (not recorded which). The chain has TRBV12-3 or TRBV12-4 and TRBJ2-7, with D possibly matching TRBD2 (6 bases). This TCR was recovered from a male donor with ankylosing spondylitis or in good health (not recorded which). The CDR3 region has the DNA TGTGCCAGCAGCCTCGGGGACTTACCGTCCTACGAGCAGTACTTC. It is translated as CASSLGDLPSYEQYF.